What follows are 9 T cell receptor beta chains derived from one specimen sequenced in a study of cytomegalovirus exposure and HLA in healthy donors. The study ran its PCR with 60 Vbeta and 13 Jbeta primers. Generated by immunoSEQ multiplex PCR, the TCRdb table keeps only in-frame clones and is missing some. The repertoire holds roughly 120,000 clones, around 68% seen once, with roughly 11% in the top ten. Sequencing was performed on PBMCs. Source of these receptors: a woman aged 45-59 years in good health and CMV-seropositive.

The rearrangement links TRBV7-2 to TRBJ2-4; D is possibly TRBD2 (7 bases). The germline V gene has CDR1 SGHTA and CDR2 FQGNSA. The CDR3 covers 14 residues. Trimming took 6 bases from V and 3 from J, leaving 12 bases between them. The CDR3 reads CASSGGASKNIQYF. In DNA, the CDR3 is TGTGCCAGCAGTGGGGGGGCTAGCAAAAACATTCAGTACTTC.

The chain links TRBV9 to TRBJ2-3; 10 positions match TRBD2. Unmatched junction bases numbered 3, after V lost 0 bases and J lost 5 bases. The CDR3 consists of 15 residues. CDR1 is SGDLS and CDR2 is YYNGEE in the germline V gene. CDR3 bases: TGTGCCAGCAGCGTAGGGCTAGCGGGAGAAGATACGCAGTATTTT. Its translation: CASSVGLAGEDTQYF.

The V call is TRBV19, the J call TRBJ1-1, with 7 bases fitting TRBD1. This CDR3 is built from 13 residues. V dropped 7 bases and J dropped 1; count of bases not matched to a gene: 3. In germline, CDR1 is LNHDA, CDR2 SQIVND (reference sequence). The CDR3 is CASIRQGNTEAFF. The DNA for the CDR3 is TGTGCCAGTATACGACAGGGGAACACTGAAGCTTTCTTT.

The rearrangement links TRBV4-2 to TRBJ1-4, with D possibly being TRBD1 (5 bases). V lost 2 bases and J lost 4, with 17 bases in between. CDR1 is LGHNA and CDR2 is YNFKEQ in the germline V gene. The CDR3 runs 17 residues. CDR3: CASSQSPPQALNEKLFF. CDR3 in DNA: TGTGCCAGCAGCCAATCCCCCCCACAGGCCCTTAATGAAAAACTGTTTTTT.

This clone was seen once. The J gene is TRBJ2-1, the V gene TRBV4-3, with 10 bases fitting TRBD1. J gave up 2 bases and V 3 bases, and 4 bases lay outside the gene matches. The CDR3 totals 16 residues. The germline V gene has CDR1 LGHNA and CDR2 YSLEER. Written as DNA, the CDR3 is TGCGCCAGCAGCCACACCGGGACAGGGGCCTACAATGAGCAGTTCTTC. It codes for CASSHTGTGAYNEQFF.

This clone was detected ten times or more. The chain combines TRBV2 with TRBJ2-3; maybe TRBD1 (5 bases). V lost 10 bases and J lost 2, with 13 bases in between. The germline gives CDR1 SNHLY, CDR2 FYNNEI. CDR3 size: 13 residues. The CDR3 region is CATQGFFTDTQYF. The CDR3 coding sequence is TGTGCCACCCAGGGTTTCTTCACAGATACGCAGTATTTT. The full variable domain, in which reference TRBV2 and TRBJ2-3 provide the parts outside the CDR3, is EPEVTQTPSHQVTQMGQEVILRCVPISNHLYFYWYRQILGQKVEFLVSFYNNEISEKSEIFDDQFSVERPDGSNFTLKIRSTKLEDSAMYFCATQGFFTDTQYFGPGTRLTVL.

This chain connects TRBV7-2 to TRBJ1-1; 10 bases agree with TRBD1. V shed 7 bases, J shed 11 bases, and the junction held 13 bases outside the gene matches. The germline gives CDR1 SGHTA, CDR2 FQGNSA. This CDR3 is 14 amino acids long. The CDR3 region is CASNRDRGILGAFF. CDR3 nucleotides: TGTGCCAGCAACAGGGACAGGGGAATACTGGGGGCTTTCTTT.

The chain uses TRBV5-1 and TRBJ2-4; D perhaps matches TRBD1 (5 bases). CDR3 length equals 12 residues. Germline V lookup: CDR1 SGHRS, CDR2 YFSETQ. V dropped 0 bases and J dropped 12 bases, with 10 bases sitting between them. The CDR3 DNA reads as TGCGCCAGCAGCTTGGAAGGGGTCGGTCAGTACTTC. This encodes CASSLEGVGQYF. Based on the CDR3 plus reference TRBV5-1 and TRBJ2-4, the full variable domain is KAGVTQTPRYLIKTRGQQVTLSCSPISGHRSVSWYQQTPGQGLQFLFEYFSETQRNKGNFPGRFSGRQFSNSRSEMNVSTLELGDSALYLCASSLEGVGQYFGAGTRLSVL.

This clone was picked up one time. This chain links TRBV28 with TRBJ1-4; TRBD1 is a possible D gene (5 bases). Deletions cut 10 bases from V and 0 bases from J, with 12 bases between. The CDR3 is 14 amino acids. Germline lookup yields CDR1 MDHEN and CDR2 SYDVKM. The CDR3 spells CATETVATNEKLFF. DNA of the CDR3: TGTGCCACTGAGACAGTTGCAACTAATGAAAAACTGTTTTTT.